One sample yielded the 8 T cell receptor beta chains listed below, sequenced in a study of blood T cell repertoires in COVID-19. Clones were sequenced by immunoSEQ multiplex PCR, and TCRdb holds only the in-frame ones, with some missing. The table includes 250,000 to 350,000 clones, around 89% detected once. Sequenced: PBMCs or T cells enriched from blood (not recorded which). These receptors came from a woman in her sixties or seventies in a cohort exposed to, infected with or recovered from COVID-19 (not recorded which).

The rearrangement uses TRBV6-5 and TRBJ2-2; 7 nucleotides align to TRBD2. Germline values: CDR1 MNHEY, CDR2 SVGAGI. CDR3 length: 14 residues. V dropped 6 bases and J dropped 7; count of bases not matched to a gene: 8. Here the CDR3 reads CASRWGRADGELFF. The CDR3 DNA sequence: TGTGCCAGCAGGTGGGGGAGGGCGGACGGGGAGCTGTTTTTT.

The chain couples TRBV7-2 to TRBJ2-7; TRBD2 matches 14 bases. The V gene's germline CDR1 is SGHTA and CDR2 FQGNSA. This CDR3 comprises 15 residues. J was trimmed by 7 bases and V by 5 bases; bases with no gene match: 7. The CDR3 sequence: CASSPTSGRAGEQYF. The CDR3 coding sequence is TGTGCCAGCAGCCCGACTAGCGGGAGGGCGGGAGAGCAGTACTTC.

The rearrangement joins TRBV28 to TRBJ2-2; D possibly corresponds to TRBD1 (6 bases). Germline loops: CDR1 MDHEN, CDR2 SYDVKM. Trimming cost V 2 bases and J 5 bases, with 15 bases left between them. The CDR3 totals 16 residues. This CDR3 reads CASSLVQGLGTGELFF. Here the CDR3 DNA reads TGTGCCAGCAGTTTAGTGCAGGGGTTGGGAACCGGGGAGCTGTTTTTT. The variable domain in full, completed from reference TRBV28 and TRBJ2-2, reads DVKVTQSSRYLVKRTGEKVFLECVQDMDHENMFWYRQDPGLGLRLIYFSYDVKMKEKGDIPEGYSVSREKKERFSLILESASTNQTSMYLCASSLVQGLGTGELFFGEGSRLTVL.

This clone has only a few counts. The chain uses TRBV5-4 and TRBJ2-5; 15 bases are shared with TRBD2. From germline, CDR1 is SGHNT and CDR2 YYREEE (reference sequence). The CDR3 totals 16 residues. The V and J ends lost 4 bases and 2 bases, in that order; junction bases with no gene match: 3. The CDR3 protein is CASSQGLAGGQETQYF. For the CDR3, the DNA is TGTGCCAGCAGCCAGGGACTAGCGGGAGGTCAAGAGACCCAGTACTTC. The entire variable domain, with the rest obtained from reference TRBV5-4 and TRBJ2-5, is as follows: ETGVTQSPTHLIKTRGQQVTLRCSSQSGHNTVSWYQQALGQGPQFIFQYYREEENGRGNFPPRFSGLQFPNYSSELNVNALELDDSALYLCASSQGLAGGQETQYFGPGTRLLVL.

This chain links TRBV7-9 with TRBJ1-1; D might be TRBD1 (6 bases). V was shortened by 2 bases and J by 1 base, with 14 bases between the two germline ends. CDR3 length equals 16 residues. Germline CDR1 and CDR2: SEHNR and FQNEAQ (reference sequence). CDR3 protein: CASSLREGVGNTEAFF. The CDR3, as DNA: TGTGCCAGCAGCTTAAGAGAGGGGGTAGGGAACACTGAAGCTTTCTTT.

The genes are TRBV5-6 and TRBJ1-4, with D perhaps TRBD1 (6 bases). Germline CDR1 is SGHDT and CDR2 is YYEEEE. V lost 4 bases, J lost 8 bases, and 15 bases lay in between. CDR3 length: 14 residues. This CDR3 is CASSQAGGPEKLFF. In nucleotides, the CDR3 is TGTGCCAGCAGCCAGGCCGGGGGGCCCGAAAAACTGTTTTTT. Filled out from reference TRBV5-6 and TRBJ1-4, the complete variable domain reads DAGVTQSPTHLIKTRGQQVTLRCSPKSGHDTVSWYQQALGQGPQFIFQYYEEEERQRGNFPDRFSGHQFPNYSSELNVNALLLGDSALYLCASSQAGGPEKLFFGSGTQLSVL.

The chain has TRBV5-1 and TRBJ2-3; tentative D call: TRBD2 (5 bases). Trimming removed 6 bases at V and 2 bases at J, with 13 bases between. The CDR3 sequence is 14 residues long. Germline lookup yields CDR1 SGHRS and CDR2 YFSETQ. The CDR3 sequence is CASNSGENTDTQYF. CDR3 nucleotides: TGCGCCAGCAATTCTGGGGAGAACACAGATACGCAGTATTTT. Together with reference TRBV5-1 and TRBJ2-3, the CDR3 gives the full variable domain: KAGVTQTPRYLIKTRGQQVTLSCSPISGHRSVSWYQQTPGQGLQFLFEYFSETQRNKGNFPGRFSGRQFSNSRSEMNVSTLELGDSALYLCASNSGENTDTQYFGPGTRLTVL.

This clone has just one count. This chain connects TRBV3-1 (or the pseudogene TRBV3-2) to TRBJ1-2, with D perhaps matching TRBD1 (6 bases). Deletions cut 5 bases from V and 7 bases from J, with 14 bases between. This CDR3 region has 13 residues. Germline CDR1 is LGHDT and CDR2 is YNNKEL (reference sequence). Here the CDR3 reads CASSTGTKGGYTF. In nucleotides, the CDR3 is TGTGCCAGCAGCACAGGGACAAAGGGTGGCTACACCTTC.